This T cell receptor (beta chain) was found in a study of CD4+ T cells in melanoma (dated by TCRdb to the early 2020s). At the level of the whole study: The study examined neoantigen-specific CD4+ T cells in human melanoma. Overall results and qualifications from the work: According to the report, neoantigen-specific CD4+ T cells in melanoma displayed diverse differentiation states. The report described a correlation between neoantigen-specific CD4+ T cells and the function of CD8+ T cells, macrophages and B cells.

The library was generated by the immunoSEQ multiplex PCR assay. The immuneACCESS repertoire file appears here via TCRdb, limited to in-frame rearrangements. These files lack a portion of the clones; in checked studies, under half of the deficit traces to unresolved V genes, and the cause of the others is not known. Recorded for this sample are 20,000 to 25,000 clones; roughly 87% of them occurred a single time. In total, the top ten clones hold less than 4% of the sample. This clone was detected only once. Its cognate antigen has yet to be identified. Per-nucleotide qualities are absent, and no much larger clonotype sits a single base away. Donors were patients with melanoma. The cysteine opens and the phenylalanine closes a CDR3 of 15 amino acids. The DNA shown is the 45-base CDR3, in frame from base 1. The CDR1 and CDR2 encoded by the germline V gene are SGHTA and FQGNSA. The germline V end is reduced by 5 bases and the J end by 8 bases; junction bases left unmatched: 9.

This chain joins TRBV7-2 to TRBJ1-6, and 7 junction bases match TRBD1. The TCR sequence derives from a human donor with melanoma. The source material was cells from a culture (not recorded whether cultured in vitro). The CDR3 region has the sequence CASSQLTGNHSPLHF. The sequenced DNA is TGTGCCAGCAGCCAACTGACAGGGAATCATTCACCCCTCCACTTT. Reference TRBV7-2 and TRBJ1-6 proteins supply the regions before and after the CDR3; the full variable domain is: GAGVSQSPSNKVTEKGKDVELRCDPISGHTALYWYRQSLGQGLEFLIYFQGNSAPDKSGLPSDRFSAERTGGSVSTLTIQRTQQEDSAVYLCASSQLTGNHSPLHFGNGTRLTVT.